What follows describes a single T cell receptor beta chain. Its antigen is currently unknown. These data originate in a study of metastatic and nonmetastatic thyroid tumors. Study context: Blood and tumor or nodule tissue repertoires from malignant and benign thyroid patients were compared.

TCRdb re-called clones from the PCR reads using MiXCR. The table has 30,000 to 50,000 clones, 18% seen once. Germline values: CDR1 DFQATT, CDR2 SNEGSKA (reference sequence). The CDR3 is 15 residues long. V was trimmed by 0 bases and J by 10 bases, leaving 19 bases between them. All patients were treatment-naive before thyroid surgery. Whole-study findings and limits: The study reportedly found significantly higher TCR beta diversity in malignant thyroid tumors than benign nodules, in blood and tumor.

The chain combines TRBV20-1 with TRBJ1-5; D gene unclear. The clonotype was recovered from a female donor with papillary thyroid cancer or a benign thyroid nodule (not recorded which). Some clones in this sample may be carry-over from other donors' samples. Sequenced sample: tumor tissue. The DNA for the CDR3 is TGCAGTGCTAGAGATCGTTTGCTTCCGGTAGGACCCCAGCATTTT. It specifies CSARDRLLPVGPQHF.